This is a list of T cell receptor beta chains from one sample in a study of blood T cell repertoires in COVID-19. Generated by immunoSEQ multiplex PCR, the TCRdb table keeps only in-frame clones and is missing some. The sample gives some 200,000 clones, around 81% of which show up once; approximately 2.5% is in the top ten. Material: peripheral blood. The receptor set was obtained from a human donor with acute or convalescent COVID-19. The donor label of this sample is uncertain. Both conserved end residues are part of each CDR3. The order of the fields is D gene, clone size, J gene, V gene, CDR3 length, CDR3 protein, CDR3 DNA. A D gene is named only where the DNA matches it firmly. Clone sizes are given selectively: once, few, many, or a class where the clone is expanded.

D gene: -; clone size: -; J gene: TRBJ2-2; V gene: TRBV9; CDR3 length: 15; CDR3 protein: CASSVASTITGELFF; CDR3 DNA: TGTGCCAGCAGCGTAGCCTCCACTATCACCGGGGAGCTGTTTTTT
D gene: -; clone size: -; J gene: TRBJ2-2; V gene: TRBV5-1; CDR3 length: 15; CDR3 protein: CASSLESSYTGELFF; CDR3 DNA: TGCGCCAGCAGCTTGGAGAGTAGCTACACCGGGGAGCTGTTTTTT
D gene: -; clone size: -; J gene: TRBJ1-2; V gene: TRBV19; CDR3 length: 15; CDR3 protein: CASSVQLSFNYGYTF; CDR3 DNA: TGTGCCAGTAGTGTCCAGTTATCCTTTAACTATGGCTACACCTTC
D gene: -; clone size: once; J gene: TRBJ2-5; V gene: TRBV19; CDR3 length: 14; CDR3 protein: CASSISTGRETQYF; CDR3 DNA: TGTGCCAGTAGTATAAGTACGGGGAGGGAGACCCAGTACTTC
D gene: TRBD1; clone size: -; J gene: TRBJ2-7; V gene: TRBV7-2; CDR3 length: 14; CDR3 protein: CASSRYGTDHEQYF; CDR3 DNA: TGTGCCAGCAGCAGGTACGGGACAGACCACGAGCAGTACTTC
D gene: TRBD1; clone size: -; J gene: TRBJ1-5; V gene: TRBV10-2; CDR3 length: 18; CDR3 protein: CASSERLSGTDSNQPQHF; CDR3 DNA: TGCGCCAGCAGTGAGCGTTTATCCGGGACAGATAGCAATCAGCCCCAGCATTTT
D gene: -; clone size: -; J gene: TRBJ2-5; V gene: TRBV2; CDR3 length: 12; CDR3 protein: CASRGAQETQYF; CDR3 DNA: TGTGCCAGCCGGGGGGCCCAAGAGACCCAGTACTTC
D gene: -; clone size: -; J gene: TRBJ1-1; V gene: TRBV6-5; CDR3 length: 11; CDR3 protein: CANTQNTEAFF; CDR3 DNA: TGTGCCAACACACAGAACACTGAAGCTTTCTTT
D gene: TRBD2; clone size: -; J gene: TRBJ2-3; V gene: TRBV19; CDR3 length: 15; CDR3 protein: CASSIGGGGVDTQYF; CDR3 DNA: TGTGCCAGTAGTATCGGCGGGGGGGGAGTAGATACGCAGTATTTT
D gene: -; clone size: -; J gene: TRBJ1-4; V gene: TRBV5-1; CDR3 length: 13; CDR3 protein: CASAEDSYEKLFF; CDR3 DNA: TGCGCCAGCGCAGAAGACTCTTATGAAAAACTGTTTTTT
D gene: TRBD2; clone size: -; J gene: TRBJ2-1; V gene: TRBV5-4; CDR3 length: 16; CDR3 protein: CASSLRTSGSGNEQFF; CDR3 DNA: TGTGCCAGCAGCTTGCGGACTAGCGGTTCAGGGAATGAGCAGTTCTTC
D gene: TRBD1; clone size: -; J gene: TRBJ1-3; V gene: TRBV15; CDR3 length: 15; CDR3 protein: CATSRPGQGRNTIYF; CDR3 DNA: TGTGCCACCAGCAGGCCGGGACAGGGAAGAAACACCATATATTTT
D gene: TRBD1; clone size: once; J gene: TRBJ1-1; V gene: TRBV15; CDR3 length: 18; CDR3 protein: CATSRLGTGGAFNTEAFF; CDR3 DNA: TGTGCCACCAGCCGACTGGGGACAGGGGGCGCATTCAACACTGAAGCTTTCTTT
D gene: TRBD2; clone size: once; J gene: TRBJ2-5; V gene: TRBV5-1; CDR3 length: 14; CDR3 protein: CASHRTGGGETQYF; CDR3 DNA: TGCGCCAGCCACCGGACGGGGGGTGGGGAGACCCAGTACTTC
D gene: TRBD2; clone size: once; J gene: TRBJ2-3; V gene: TRBV10-1; CDR3 length: 16; CDR3 protein: CASSESLAGGTDTQYF; CDR3 DNA: TGCGCCAGCAGTGAGTCGCTAGCGGGCGGCACAGATACGCAGTATTTT
D gene: TRBD2; clone size: -; J gene: TRBJ2-5; V gene: TRBV7-9; CDR3 length: 18; CDR3 protein: CASSLGLAGASIQETQYF; CDR3 DNA: TGTGCCAGCAGCCTCGGACTAGCGGGGGCCAGCATACAAGAGACCCAGTACTTC
D gene: -; clone size: -; J gene: TRBJ1-1; V gene: TRBV19; CDR3 length: 10; CDR3 protein: CGGEDTEAFF; CDR3 DNA: TGTGGGGGCGAGGACACTGAAGCTTTCTTT
D gene: TRBD1; clone size: few; J gene: TRBJ1-1; V gene: TRBV5-1; CDR3 length: 14; CDR3 protein: CASSHGQGNTEAFF; CDR3 DNA: TGCGCCAGCAGCCACGGACAGGGGAACACTGAAGCTTTCTTT
D gene: -; clone size: once; J gene: TRBJ2-7; V gene: TRBV6-4; CDR3 length: 14; CDR3 protein: CASRLKGAPHEQYF; CDR3 DNA: TGTGCCAGCCGGCTCAAAGGGGCCCCCCACGAGCAGTACTTC
D gene: -; clone size: -; J gene: TRBJ2-1; V gene: TRBV6-1; CDR3 length: 13; CDR3 protein: CASSEEGRGEQFF; CDR3 DNA: TGTGCCAGCAGTGAAGAGGGCCGGGGTGAGCAGTTCTTC
D gene: -; clone size: -; J gene: TRBJ1-3; V gene: TRBV30; CDR3 length: 13; CDR3 protein: CAWGTGDRNTIYF; CDR3 DNA: TGTGCCTGGGGGACGGGGGATCGGAACACCATATATTTT
D gene: TRBD2; clone size: once; J gene: TRBJ2-7; V gene: TRBV20-1; CDR3 length: 14; CDR3 protein: CSASSGGFSYEQYF; CDR3 DNA: TGCAGTGCTAGTAGCGGGGGATTCTCCTACGAGCAGTACTTC
D gene: -; clone size: few; J gene: TRBJ2-5; V gene: TRBV30; CDR3 length: 16; CDR3 protein: CAWSPLGQWYQETQYF; CDR3 DNA: TGTGCCTGGAGTCCCCTCGGACAGTGGTACCAAGAGACCCAGTACTTC
D gene: TRBD1; clone size: once; J gene: TRBJ2-7; V gene: TRBV7-2; CDR3 length: 15; CDR3 protein: CASSGQGAILYEQYF; CDR3 DNA: TGTGCCAGCAGCGGTCAGGGGGCTATACTCTACGAGCAGTACTTC
D gene: -; clone size: -; J gene: TRBJ2-5; V gene: TRBV5-1; CDR3 length: 16; CDR3 protein: CASSPKDSGGPETQYF; CDR3 DNA: TGCGCCAGCAGCCCCAAGGACTCGGGGGGCCCAGAGACCCAGTACTTC
D gene: -; clone size: -; J gene: TRBJ2-4; V gene: TRBV19; CDR3 length: 16; CDR3 protein: CASSPSLQVAKNIQYF; CDR3 DNA: TGTGCCAGTAGTCCATCTCTACAGGTAGCCAAAAACATTCAGTACTTC
D gene: -; clone size: -; J gene: TRBJ2-1; V gene: TRBV30; CDR3 length: 12; CDR3 protein: CAGDSSYNEQFF; CDR3 DNA: TGTGCCGGGGACTCCTCCTACAATGAGCAGTTCTTC
D gene: -; clone size: -; J gene: TRBJ1-4; V gene: TRBV3-1/TRBV3-2; CDR3 length: 13; CDR3 protein: CASSPFTNEKLFF; CDR3 DNA: TGTGCCAGCAGCCCTTTTACTAATGAAAAACTGTTTTTT
D gene: TRBD2; clone size: -; J gene: TRBJ2-7; V gene: TRBV30; CDR3 length: 16; CDR3 protein: CAWTSGGAGFLYEQYF; CDR3 DNA: TGTGCCTGGACTAGCGGGGGGGCCGGTTTTCTCTACGAGCAGTACTTC
D gene: -; clone size: -; J gene: TRBJ2-1; V gene: TRBV3-1/TRBV3-2; CDR3 length: 13; CDR3 protein: CASSPGPRGEQFF; CDR3 DNA: TGTGCCAGCAGCCCCGGTCCTCGGGGTGAGCAGTTCTTC
D gene: -; clone size: -; J gene: TRBJ2-3; V gene: TRBV9; CDR3 length: 14; CDR3 protein: CASSVVPRTDTQYF; CDR3 DNA: TGTGCCAGCAGCGTAGTCCCGAGAACAGATACGCAGTATTTT
D gene: -; clone size: -; J gene: TRBJ1-1; V gene: TRBV5-1; CDR3 length: 12; CDR3 protein: CASCDPNTEAFF; CDR3 DNA: TGCGCCAGCTGCGATCCGAACACTGAAGCTTTCTTT
D gene: TRBD2; clone size: -; J gene: TRBJ2-5; V gene: TRBV9; CDR3 length: 14; CDR3 protein: CASSPLADGETQYF; CDR3 DNA: TGTGCCAGCAGCCCCCTAGCGGACGGGGAGACCCAGTACTTC
D gene: -; clone size: -; J gene: TRBJ1-5; V gene: TRBV5-1; CDR3 length: 18; CDR3 protein: CASSPLPDGYMSNQPQHF; CDR3 DNA: TGCGCCAGCAGCCCTCTCCCCGACGGGTATATGAGCAATCAGCCCCAGCATTTT
D gene: TRBD1; clone size: -; J gene: TRBJ2-7; V gene: TRBV19; CDR3 length: 16; CDR3 protein: CASSSLPGQADYEQYF; CDR3 DNA: TGTGCCAGTAGTAGCTTACCGGGACAGGCAGACTACGAGCAGTACTTC
D gene: TRBD2; clone size: few; J gene: TRBJ2-7; V gene: TRBV7-8; CDR3 length: 14; CDR3 protein: CASRDPGGSSEQYF; CDR3 DNA: TGTGCCAGCAGAGACCCGGGCGGGAGTAGTGAGCAGTACTTC
D gene: -; clone size: -; J gene: TRBJ2-1; V gene: TRBV7-9; CDR3 length: 12; CDR3 protein: CASSSGYNEQFF; CDR3 DNA: TGTGCCAGCAGCTCGGGATACAATGAGCAGTTCTTC
D gene: -; clone size: -; J gene: TRBJ1-3; V gene: TRBV6-5; CDR3 length: 12; CDR3 protein: CASTISGNTIYF; CDR3 DNA: TGTGCCAGCACCATCTCTGGAAACACCATATATTTT
D gene: -; clone size: -; J gene: TRBJ2-7; V gene: TRBV6-2/TRBV6-3; CDR3 length: 12; CDR3 protein: CASSQQGYEQYF; CDR3 DNA: TGTGCCAGCAGCCAACAGGGCTACGAGCAGTACTTC
D gene: TRBD1; clone size: -; J gene: TRBJ1-1; V gene: TRBV30; CDR3 length: 16; CDR3 protein: CAWSRPGTGRMGEAFF; CDR3 DNA: TGTGCCTGGAGTCGCCCCGGGACAGGGAGGATGGGTGAAGCTTTCTTT
D gene: TRBD1; clone size: -; J gene: TRBJ1-1; V gene: TRBV3-1/TRBV3-2; CDR3 length: 18; CDR3 protein: CASSQEVGQGLPKTEAFF; CDR3 DNA: TGTGCCAGCAGCCAAGAAGTAGGACAGGGGCTACCGAAGACTGAAGCTTTCTTT
D gene: -; clone size: -; J gene: TRBJ2-3; V gene: TRBV5-1; CDR3 length: 13; CDR3 protein: CASSTREGLKQYF; CDR3 DNA: TGCGCCAGCAGCACCAGAGAAGGACTAAAACAGTATTTT
D gene: -; clone size: -; J gene: TRBJ1-1; V gene: TRBV28; CDR3 length: 12; CDR3 protein: CASSFQAFEAFF; CDR3 DNA: TGTGCCAGCAGTTTTCAGGCCTTTGAAGCTTTCTTT
D gene: TRBD2; clone size: -; J gene: TRBJ2-7; V gene: TRBV6-5; CDR3 length: 15; CDR3 protein: CASSLDGLAGREQYF; CDR3 DNA: TGTGCCAGCAGTCTCGATGGTCTAGCGGGACGGGAGCAGTACTTC
D gene: -; clone size: -; J gene: TRBJ2-5; V gene: TRBV6-5; CDR3 length: 14; CDR3 protein: CASQVGVGRETQYF; CDR3 DNA: TGTGCCAGCCAGGTAGGGGTCGGACGGGAGACCCAGTACTTC
D gene: TRBD1; clone size: once; J gene: TRBJ1-2; V gene: TRBV5-8; CDR3 length: 14; CDR3 protein: CASSWGDRAYGYTF; CDR3 DNA: TGTGCCAGCAGCTGGGGGGACAGGGCCTATGGCTACACCTTC
D gene: -; clone size: -; J gene: TRBJ2-2; V gene: TRBV7-9; CDR3 length: 18; CDR3 protein: CASSSLRKRGREDGELFF; CDR3 DNA: TGTGCCAGCAGCTCCTTAAGGAAAAGGGGAAGGGAGGACGGGGAGCTGTTTTTT
D gene: TRBD1; clone size: -; J gene: TRBJ2-7; V gene: TRBV19; CDR3 length: 15; CDR3 protein: CASSILTGDSYEQYF; CDR3 DNA: TGTGCCAGTAGTATACTCACAGGGGACTCCTACGAGCAGTACTTC
D gene: TRBD2; clone size: -; J gene: TRBJ2-7; V gene: TRBV18; CDR3 length: 20; CDR3 protein: CASSPYRGRLAGGAGYEQYF; CDR3 DNA: TGTGCCAGCTCACCGTACAGGGGTAGGCTAGCGGGAGGGGCTGGCTACGAGCAGTACTTC
D gene: TRBD1; clone size: -; J gene: TRBJ1-6; V gene: TRBV6-5; CDR3 length: 15; CDR3 protein: CASSYDGQGNSPLHF; CDR3 DNA: TGTGCCAGCAGTTATGATGGACAGGGGAATTCACCCCTCCACTTT
D gene: -; clone size: few; J gene: TRBJ2-7; V gene: TRBV6-6; CDR3 length: 14; CDR3 protein: CASGTRSSSYEQYF; CDR3 DNA: TGTGCCAGCGGAACTAGATCCTCTTCCTACGAGCAGTACTTC
D gene: TRBD2; clone size: -; J gene: TRBJ2-3; V gene: TRBV9; CDR3 length: 17; CDR3 protein: CASSVRGGGLGTDTQYF; CDR3 DNA: TGTGCCAGCAGCGTACGCGGGGGGGGGCTCGGCACAGATACGCAGTATTTT
D gene: TRBD2; clone size: -; J gene: TRBJ2-5; V gene: TRBV6-1; CDR3 length: 15; CDR3 protein: CASSRAGREVTTQYF; CDR3 DNA: TGTGCCAGCAGTCGGGCCGGGAGGGAAGTTACGACCCAGTACTTC
D gene: TRBD1; clone size: -; J gene: TRBJ2-3; V gene: TRBV19; CDR3 length: 15; CDR3 protein: CASSSDRGHQDTQYF; CDR3 DNA: TGTGCCAGTAGTAGTGACAGGGGGCATCAAGATACGCAGTATTTT
D gene: TRBD1; clone size: few; J gene: TRBJ1-6; V gene: TRBV9; CDR3 length: 16; CDR3 protein: CASSQSTGKINSPLHF; CDR3 DNA: TGTGCCAGCAGCCAATCGACAGGGAAGATTAATTCACCCCTCCACTTT
D gene: -; clone size: -; J gene: TRBJ1-4; V gene: TRBV30; CDR3 length: 14; CDR3 protein: CAWSVAGWGEKLFF; CDR3 DNA: TGTGCCTGGAGTGTAGCGGGTTGGGGTGAAAAACTGTTTTTT
D gene: -; clone size: few; J gene: TRBJ2-2; V gene: TRBV7-9; CDR3 length: 16; CDR3 protein: CASSWGGVRNTGELFF; CDR3 DNA: TGTGCCAGCAGCTGGGGGGGCGTGAGGAACACCGGGGAGCTGTTTTTT
D gene: TRBD1; clone size: -; J gene: TRBJ1-5; V gene: TRBV6-4; CDR3 length: 19; CDR3 protein: CASSDSLIIQDRADQPQHF; CDR3 DNA: TGTGCCAGCAGTGACTCGTTAATTATTCAAGACAGGGCGGATCAGCCCCAGCATTTT
D gene: TRBD2; clone size: -; J gene: TRBJ2-3; V gene: TRBV2; CDR3 length: 15; CDR3 protein: CASSGSGRAADTQYF; CDR3 DNA: TGTGCCAGCAGTGGTAGCGGGAGGGCCGCGGATACGCAGTATTTT
D gene: TRBD1; clone size: -; J gene: TRBJ1-2; V gene: TRBV10-1; CDR3 length: 12; CDR3 protein: CANKTGEGGYTF; CDR3 DNA: TGCGCCAACAAGACAGGGGAGGGTGGCTACACCTTC